The clone carrying this TCR beta chain was seen a handful of times. What it binds is not known. The entry originates in a study of beta chain features in type 1 diabetes. Study summary: What patients shared with healthy donors was a similar profile of age, gender and cell yields.

The entirety of the isolated RNA underwent reverse transcription, so expressed TCRB transcripts were sequenced. TCRdb keeps only in-frame clones here, not all; method: immunoSEQ multiplex PCR. The table includes roughly 380,000 clones, about 20% detected once. The CDR3 is 12 residues long. Deletions cut 5 bases from V and 10 bases from J, with 12 bases between. Per the germline V gene, CDR1 is SEHNR and CDR2 is FQNEAQ (reference sequence). Study observations and caveats: It was among patients, rather than healthy donors, that naive, central memory and Treg TCRB repertoires appeared more similar.

Source material: naive CD4+ T cells from blood. V usage is TRBV7-9 and J usage is TRBJ2-1; tentatively, D is TRBD2 (5 bases). The clonotype comes from a woman aged 18-29 years in good health. CDR3 in DNA: TGTGCCAGCAGCCTCTGGCGGGTCGAGCAGTTCTTC. Translated, it gives CASSLWRVEQFF.